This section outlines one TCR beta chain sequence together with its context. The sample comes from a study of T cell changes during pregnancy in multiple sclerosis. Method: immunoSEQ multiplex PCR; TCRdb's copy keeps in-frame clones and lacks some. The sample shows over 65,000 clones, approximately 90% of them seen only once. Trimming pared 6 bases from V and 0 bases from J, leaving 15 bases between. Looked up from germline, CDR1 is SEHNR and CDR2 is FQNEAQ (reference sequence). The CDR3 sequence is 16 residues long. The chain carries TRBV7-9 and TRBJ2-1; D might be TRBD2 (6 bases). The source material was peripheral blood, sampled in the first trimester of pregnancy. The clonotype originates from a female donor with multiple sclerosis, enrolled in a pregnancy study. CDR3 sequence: CASRVGRTSSYNEQFF. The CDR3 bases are TGTGCCAGCAGAGTGGGGAGGACGAGCTCCTACAATGAGCAGTTCTTC.